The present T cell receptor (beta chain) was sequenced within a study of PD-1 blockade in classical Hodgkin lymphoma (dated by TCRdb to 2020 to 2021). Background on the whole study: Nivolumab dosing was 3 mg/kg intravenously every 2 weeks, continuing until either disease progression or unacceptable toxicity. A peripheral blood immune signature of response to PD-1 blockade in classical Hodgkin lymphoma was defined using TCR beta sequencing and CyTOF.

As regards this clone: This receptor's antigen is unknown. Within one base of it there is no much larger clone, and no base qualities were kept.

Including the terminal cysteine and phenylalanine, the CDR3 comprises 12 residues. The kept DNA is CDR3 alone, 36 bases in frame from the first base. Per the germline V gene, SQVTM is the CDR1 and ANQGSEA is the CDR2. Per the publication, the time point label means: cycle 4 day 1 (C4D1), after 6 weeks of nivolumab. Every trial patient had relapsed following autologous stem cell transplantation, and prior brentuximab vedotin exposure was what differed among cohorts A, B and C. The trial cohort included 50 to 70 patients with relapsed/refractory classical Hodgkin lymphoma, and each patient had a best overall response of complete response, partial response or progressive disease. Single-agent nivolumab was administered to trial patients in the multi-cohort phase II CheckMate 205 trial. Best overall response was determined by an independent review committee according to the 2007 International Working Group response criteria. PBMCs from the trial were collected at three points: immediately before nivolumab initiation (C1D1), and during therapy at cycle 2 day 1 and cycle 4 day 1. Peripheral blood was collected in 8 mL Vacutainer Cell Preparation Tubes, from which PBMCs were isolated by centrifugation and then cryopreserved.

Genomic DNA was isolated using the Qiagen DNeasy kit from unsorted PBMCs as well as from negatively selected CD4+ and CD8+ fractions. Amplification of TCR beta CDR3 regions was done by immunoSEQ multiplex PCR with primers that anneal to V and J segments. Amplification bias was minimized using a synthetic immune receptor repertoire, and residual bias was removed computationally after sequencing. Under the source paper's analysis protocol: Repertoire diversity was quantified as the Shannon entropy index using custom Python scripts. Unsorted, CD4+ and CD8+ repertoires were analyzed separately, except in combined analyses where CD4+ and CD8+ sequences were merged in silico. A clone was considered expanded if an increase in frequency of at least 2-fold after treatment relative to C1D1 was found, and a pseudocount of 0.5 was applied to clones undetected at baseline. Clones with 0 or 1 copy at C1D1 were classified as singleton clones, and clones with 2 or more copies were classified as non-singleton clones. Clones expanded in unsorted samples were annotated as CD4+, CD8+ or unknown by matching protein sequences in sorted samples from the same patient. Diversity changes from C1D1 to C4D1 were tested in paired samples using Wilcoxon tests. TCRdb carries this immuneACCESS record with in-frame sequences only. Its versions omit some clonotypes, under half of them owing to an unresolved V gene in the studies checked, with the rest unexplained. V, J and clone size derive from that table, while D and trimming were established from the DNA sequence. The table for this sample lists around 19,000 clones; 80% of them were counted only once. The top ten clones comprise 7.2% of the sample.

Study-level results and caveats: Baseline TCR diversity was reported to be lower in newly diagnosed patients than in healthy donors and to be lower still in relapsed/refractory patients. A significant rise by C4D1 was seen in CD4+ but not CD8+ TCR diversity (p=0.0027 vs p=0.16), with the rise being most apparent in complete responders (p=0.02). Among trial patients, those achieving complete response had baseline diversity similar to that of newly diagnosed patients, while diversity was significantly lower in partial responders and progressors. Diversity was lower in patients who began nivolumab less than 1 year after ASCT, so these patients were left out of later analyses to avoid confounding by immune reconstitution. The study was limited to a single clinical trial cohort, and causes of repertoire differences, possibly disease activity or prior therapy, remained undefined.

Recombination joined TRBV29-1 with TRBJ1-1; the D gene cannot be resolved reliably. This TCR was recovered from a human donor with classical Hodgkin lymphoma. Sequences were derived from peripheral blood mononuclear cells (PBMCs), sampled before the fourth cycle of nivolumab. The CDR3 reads CTIKLGSTEAFF. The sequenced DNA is TGCACTATCAAATTAGGCAGCACTGAAGCTTTCTTT. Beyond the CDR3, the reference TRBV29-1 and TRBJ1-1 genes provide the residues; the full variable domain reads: SAVISQKPSRDICQRGTSLTIQCQVDSQVTMMFWYRQQPGQSLTLIATANQGSEATYESGFVIDKFPISRPNLTFSTLTVSNMSPEDSSIYLCTIKLGSTEAFFGQGTRLTVV.